Reported below is one T cell receptor (beta chain). Looked up from germline, CDR1 is SGDLS and CDR2 is YYNGEE. V shed 0 bases and J shed 1 base, with 8 bases lying between them. The length of the CDR3 is 14 residues. TCRdb called the RT-PCR reads again in MiXCR, with one record for every CDR3 protein. This sample yields 650,000 to 800,000 distinct CDR3 sequences, of which 14% are seen a single time; 3.6% belongs to the top ten. The chain couples TRBV9 to TRBJ2-7; no clear D. The specimen was memory CD4+ T cells from blood. The clonotype was recovered from a female donor in good health, serving as a healthy control. CDR3 sequence: CASSVDAASYEQYF. The CDR3 coding sequence is TGTGCCAGCAGCGTAGACGCGGCGTCCTACGAGCAGTACTTC.